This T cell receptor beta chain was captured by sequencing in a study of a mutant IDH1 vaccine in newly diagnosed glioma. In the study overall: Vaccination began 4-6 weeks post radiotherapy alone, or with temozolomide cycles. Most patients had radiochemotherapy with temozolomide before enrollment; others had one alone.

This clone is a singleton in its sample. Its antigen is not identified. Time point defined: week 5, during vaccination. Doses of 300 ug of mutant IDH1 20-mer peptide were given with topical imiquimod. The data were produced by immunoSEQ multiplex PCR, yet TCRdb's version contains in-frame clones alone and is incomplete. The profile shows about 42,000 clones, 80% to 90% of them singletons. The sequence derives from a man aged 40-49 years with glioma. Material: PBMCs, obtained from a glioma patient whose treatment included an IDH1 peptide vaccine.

CDR3 amino acids: CASSLSPGLAGANTDTQYF. CDR3 DNA: TGTGCCAGCAGCCTCAGCCCGGGACTAGCGGGAGCGAACACAGATACGCAGTATTTT. The chain joins TRBV27 to TRBJ2-3; the match to TRBD2 covers 14 bases. V was pared by 6 bases and J by 2 bases, with 13 bases of the junction left unmatched. The CDR3 contains 19 residues. Germline V gives CDR1 MNHEY, CDR2 SMNVEV (reference sequence).